The 8 T cell receptor beta chains listed next were all sequenced from one sample in a study of blood T cell repertoires in COVID-19. Method: immunoSEQ multiplex PCR; TCRdb's copy keeps in-frame clones and lacks some. The repertoire consists of roughly 100,000 clones, with more than 75% occurring once and the leading ten covering about a sixth. Sequenced input: peripheral blood. All receptors derive from a human donor in a cohort sampled during active COVID-19.

The chain has TRBV5-1 and TRBJ1-1, with 8 positions matching TRBD1. Germline V lookup: CDR1 SGHRS, CDR2 YFSETQ. The J segment lost 10 bases and the V segment lost 7 bases, leaving 9 bases of the junction unmatched. CDR3 length: 12 residues. The CDR3 spells CASGETGAGAFF. The CDR3 DNA reads TGCGCCAGCGGGGAGACAGGGGCTGGAGCTTTCTTT.

The CDR3 DNA reads TGTGCCAGCTCCCGAGGGGGCTGGGGGGCGGCTCTCCGTCGCGAGCAGTACTTC. Encoded protein: CASSRGGWGAALRREQYF. The genes are TRBV11-2 and TRBJ2-7; D is possibly TRBD1 (7 bases). This CDR3 has 18 residues. Germline V gene lookup returns CDR1 SGHAT and CDR2 FQNNGV. The V end was cut by 8 bases, the J end by 6 bases, with 32 bases between.

The chain recombines TRBV30 with TRBJ1-1; TRBD1 aligns across 11 bases. Germline loops: CDR1 GTSNPN, CDR2 SVGIG (reference sequence). The V gene end was trimmed by 2 bases and the J gene end by 4 bases; junction bases not matched to a gene: 6. This CDR3 is built from 15 residues. CDR3 in amino acids: CAWSYSGQGVTEAFF. CDR3 DNA: TGTGCCTGGAGTTATTCGGGACAGGGGGTCACTGAAGCTTTCTTT.

The chain uses TRBV12-3 or TRBV12-4 and TRBJ1-1; 7 nucleotides align to TRBD1. CDR3 size: 13 residues. Losses at the gene ends were 2 bases for V and 7 bases for J; bases not matched to a gene: 4. CDR3 residues: CASSLIGGIEAFF. The CDR3 DNA is TGTGCCAGCAGTTTAATAGGGGGCATTGAAGCTTTCTTT.

V gene TRBV5-1 combines with J gene TRBJ1-3; 9 nucleotides align to TRBD1. This CDR3 comprises 17 residues. Germline CDR1 SGHRS, CDR2 YFSETQ. Trimming at V came to 4 bases and at J to 4 bases, leaving 12 bases not matched to a gene. CDR3 DNA: TGCGCCAGCAGCGGGGGGACAGGGCTTGGGCGAGGAAACACCATATATTTT. Translation: CASSGGTGLGRGNTIYF.

The rearrangement links TRBV30 to TRBJ2-1; possible D gene TRBD1, 5 bases. The CDR3 covers 16 residues. Deletions cut 0 bases from V and 6 bases from J, with 18 bases between. Germline CDR1 is GTSNPN and CDR2 is SVGIG (reference sequence). CDR3: CAWSVMARRRGNEQFF. CDR3 nucleotide sequence: TGTGCCTGGAGTGTAATGGCTCGGAGAAGGGGCAATGAGCAGTTCTTC.

CDR3 amino acids: CSAWTNREAFF. The CDR3 nucleotides read TGCAGTGCTTGGACAAATCGAGAAGCTTTCTTT. The V gene is TRBV20-1, the J gene TRBJ1-1; a possible D gene is TRBD1 (5 bases). In germline, CDR1 is DFQATT, CDR2 SNEGSKA (reference sequence). Trimming shortened V by 5 bases and J by 8 bases, and 12 bases separated the two germline ends. The CDR3 runs 11 residues.

In this sample, this clone turned up once. V and J are TRBV3-1 (or the pseudogene TRBV3-2) and TRBJ1-6; possible D gene TRBD1, 6 bases. This CDR3 comprises 17 residues. V was trimmed by 1 base and J by 6 bases, leaving 16 bases between them. CDR1 and CDR2 from the germline V gene are LGHDT and YNNKEL (reference sequence). As DNA, the CDR3 is TGTGCCAGCAGCCAAGTAGGGGGAGGGGTAGGTAATTCACCCCTCCACTTT. It specifies CASSQVGGGVGNSPLHF.